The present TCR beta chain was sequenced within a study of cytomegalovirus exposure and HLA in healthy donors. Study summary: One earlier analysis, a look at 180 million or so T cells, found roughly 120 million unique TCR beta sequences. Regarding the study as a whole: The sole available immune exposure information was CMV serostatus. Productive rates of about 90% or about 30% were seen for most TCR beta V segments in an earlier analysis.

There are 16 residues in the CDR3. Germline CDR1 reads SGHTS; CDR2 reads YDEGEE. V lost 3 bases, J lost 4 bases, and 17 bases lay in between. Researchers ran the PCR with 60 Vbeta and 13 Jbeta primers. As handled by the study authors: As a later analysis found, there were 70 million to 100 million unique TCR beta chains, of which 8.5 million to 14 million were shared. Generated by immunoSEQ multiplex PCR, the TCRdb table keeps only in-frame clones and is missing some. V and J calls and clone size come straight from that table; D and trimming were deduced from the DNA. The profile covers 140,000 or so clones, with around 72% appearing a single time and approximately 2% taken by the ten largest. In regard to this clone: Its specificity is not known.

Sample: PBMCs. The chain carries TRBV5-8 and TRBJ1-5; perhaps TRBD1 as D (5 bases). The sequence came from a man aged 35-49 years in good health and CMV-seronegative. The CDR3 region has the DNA TGTGCCAGCAGCTCGGGACTGGGGCCAATAAATCAGCCCCAGCATTTT. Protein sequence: CASSSGLGPINQPQHF.